This record concerns one TCR beta chain sequence. This record comes from a study of T cell clonotyping in hematopoietic cell transplantation. Study summary: Recipients' pretransplant samples followed cytoreduction.

Time point defined: recipient sample about 28 days before transplant, after cytoreduction. V was trimmed by 0 bases and J by 10 bases, leaving 10 bases between them. The CDR3 length is 12 residues. The germline V gene encodes CDR1 LNHNV and CDR2 YYDKDF (reference sequence). The protocol was immunoSEQ multiplex PCR, while the TCRdb copy is restricted to in-frame clones and leaves out a portion. The repertoire holds about 14,000 clones, with around 80% as singletons. The chain employs TRBV15 and TRBJ2-7; D is perhaps TRBD2 (6 bases). Sample: peripheral blood mononuclear cells, taken before stem cell transplant. The receptor was isolated from a man in his sixties with acute myeloid leukemia. Some clones in this sample may be carry-over from other donors' samples. The CDR3 DNA follows: TGTGCCACCAGCAGAGATGGAGGGTTCCAGTACTTC. Its translation: CATSRDGGFQYF.